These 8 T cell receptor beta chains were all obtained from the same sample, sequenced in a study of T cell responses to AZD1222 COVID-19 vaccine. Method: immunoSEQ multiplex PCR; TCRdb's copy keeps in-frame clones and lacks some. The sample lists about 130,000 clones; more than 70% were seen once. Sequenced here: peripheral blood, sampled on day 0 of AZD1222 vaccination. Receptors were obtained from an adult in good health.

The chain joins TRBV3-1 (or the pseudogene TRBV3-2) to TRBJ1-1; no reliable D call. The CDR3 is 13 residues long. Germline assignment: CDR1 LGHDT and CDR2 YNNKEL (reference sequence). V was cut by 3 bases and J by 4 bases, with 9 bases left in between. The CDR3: CASSQLVSTEAFF. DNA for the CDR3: TGTGCCAGCAGCCAGTTGGTGTCCACTGAAGCTTTCTTT.

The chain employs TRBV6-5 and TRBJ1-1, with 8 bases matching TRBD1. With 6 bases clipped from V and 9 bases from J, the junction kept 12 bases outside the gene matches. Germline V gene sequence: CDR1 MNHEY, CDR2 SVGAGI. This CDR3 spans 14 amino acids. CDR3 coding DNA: TGTGCCAGCAGGACCGGGACAGGCGCCTACCAAGCTTTCTTT. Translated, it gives CASRTGTGAYQAFF.

Here the CDR3 DNA reads TGTGCCAGCAGCTCACAGGGGATCGTAGCTTTCTTT. Protein product: CASSSQGIVAFF. V is TRBV11-2 and J is TRBJ1-1; 7 nucleotides line up with TRBD1. V shed 4 bases and J 10 bases; nucleotides not matched to a gene: 6. The germline V gene has CDR1 SGHAT and CDR2 FQNNGV. This CDR3 region has 12 residues.

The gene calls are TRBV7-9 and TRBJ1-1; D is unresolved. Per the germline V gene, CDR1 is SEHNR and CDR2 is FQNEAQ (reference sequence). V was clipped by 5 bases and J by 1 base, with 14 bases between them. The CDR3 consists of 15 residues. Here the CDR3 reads CASSPAGPANTEAFF. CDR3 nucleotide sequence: TGTGCCAGCAGCCCCGCCGGCCCCGCGAACACTGAAGCTTTCTTT.

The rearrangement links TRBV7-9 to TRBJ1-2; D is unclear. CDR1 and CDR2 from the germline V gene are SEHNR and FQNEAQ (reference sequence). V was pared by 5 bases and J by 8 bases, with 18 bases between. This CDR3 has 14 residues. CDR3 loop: CASSRSAEFTGYTF. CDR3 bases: TGTGCCAGCAGCCGTTCAGCCGAATTTACAGGCTACACCTTC.

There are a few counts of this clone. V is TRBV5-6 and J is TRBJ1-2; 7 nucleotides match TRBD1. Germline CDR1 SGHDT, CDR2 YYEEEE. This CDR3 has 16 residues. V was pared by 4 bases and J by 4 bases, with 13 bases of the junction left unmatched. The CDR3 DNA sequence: TGTGCCAGCAGCCCCGGACAGGCCCTAGGGATCTATGGCTACACCTTC. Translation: CASSPGQALGIYGYTF.

The CDR3 region is CASSLLYLAGDTNTGELFF. CDR3 in DNA: TGTGCCAGCAGCCTACTATATTTAGCGGGAGATACGAACACCGGGGAGCTGTTTTTT. V and J are TRBV14 and TRBJ2-2; 9 nucleotides agree with TRBD2. Germline V CDR1 and CDR2: SGHDN, FVKESK. V dropped 4 bases and J dropped 0; count of bases not matched to a gene: 12. CDR3 length: 19 amino acids.

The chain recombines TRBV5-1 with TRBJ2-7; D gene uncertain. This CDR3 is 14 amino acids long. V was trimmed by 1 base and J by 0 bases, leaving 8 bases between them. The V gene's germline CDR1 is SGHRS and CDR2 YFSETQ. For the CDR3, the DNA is TGCGCCAGCAGCTTGTCCGTTAGCTCCTACGAGCAGTACTTC. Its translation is CASSLSVSSYEQYF.